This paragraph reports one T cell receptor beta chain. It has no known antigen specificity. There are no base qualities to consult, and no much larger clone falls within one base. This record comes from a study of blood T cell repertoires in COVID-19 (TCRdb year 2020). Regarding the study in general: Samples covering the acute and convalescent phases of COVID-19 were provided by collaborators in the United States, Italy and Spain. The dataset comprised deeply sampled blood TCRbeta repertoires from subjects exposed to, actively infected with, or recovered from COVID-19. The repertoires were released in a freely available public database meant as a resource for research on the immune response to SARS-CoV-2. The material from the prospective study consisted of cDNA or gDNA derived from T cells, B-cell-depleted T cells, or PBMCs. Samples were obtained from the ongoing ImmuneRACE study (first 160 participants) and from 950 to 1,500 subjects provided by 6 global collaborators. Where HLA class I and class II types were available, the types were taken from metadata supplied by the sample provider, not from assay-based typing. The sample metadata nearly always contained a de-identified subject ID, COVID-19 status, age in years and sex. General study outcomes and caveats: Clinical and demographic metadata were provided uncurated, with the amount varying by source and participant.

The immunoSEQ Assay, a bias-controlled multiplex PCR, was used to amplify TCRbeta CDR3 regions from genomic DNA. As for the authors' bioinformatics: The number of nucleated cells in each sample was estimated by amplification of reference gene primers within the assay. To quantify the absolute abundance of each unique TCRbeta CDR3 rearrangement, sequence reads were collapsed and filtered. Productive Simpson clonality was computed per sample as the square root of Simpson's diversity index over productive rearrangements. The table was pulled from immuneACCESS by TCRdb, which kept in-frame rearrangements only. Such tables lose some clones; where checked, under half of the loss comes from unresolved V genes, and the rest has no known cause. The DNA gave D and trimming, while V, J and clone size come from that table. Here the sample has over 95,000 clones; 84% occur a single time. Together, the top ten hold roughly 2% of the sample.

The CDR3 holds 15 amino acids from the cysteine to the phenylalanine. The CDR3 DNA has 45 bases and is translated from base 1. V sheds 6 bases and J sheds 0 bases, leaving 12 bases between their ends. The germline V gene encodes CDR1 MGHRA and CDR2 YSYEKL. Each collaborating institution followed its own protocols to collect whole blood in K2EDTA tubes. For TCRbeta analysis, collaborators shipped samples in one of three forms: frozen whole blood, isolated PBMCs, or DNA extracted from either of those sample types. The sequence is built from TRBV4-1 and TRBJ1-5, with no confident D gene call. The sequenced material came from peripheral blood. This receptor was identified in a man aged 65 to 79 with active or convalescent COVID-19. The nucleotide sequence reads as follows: TGCGCCAGCAGGGCAGAATTATATAGCAATCAGCCCCAGCATTTT. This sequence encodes CASRAELYSNQPQHF.